This T cell receptor (beta chain) derives from a study of human T cells and chemical hapten exposure. CDR3 length equals 15 residues. CDR1 and CDR2 (germline): SGHNT, YYREEE (reference sequence). V lost 4 bases and J 4 bases, leaving 15 bases between the germline ends. This clonotype showed up many times. Each cDNA molecule in the library carried unique molecular identifiers. Using its own MiXCR run on the RACE reads, TCRdb lists one record per CDR3 protein. This sample has roughly 88,000 distinct CDR3 sequences; 9.6% occur once, and the top ten carry around 3.9%. The sample's time point: pre-sensitization, week 0. Stated treatment: therapeutic diphenylcyclopropenone sensitization with weekly scalp DPC. At patch-test visits, sampling came before the patch test.

This clonotype was sampled from a woman in her forties with alopecia areata. Some clones in this sample may be carry-over from other donors' samples. This specimen was whole blood, taken in connection with sensitization to the hapten diphenylcyclopropenone (DPC). The chain has TRBV5-4 and TRBJ2-1; D remains ambiguous. As DNA, the CDR3 is TGTGCCAGCAGCCCCCCCGGCGGAGTATACAATGAGCAGTTCTTC. Amino acids: CASSPPGGVYNEQFF.